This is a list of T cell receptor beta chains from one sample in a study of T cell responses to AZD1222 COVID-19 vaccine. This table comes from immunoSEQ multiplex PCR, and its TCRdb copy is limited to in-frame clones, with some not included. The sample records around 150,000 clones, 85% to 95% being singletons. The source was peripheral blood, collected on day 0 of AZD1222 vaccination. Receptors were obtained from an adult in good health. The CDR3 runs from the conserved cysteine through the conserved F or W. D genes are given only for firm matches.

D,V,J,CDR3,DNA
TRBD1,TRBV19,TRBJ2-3,CASKQGAGTDTQYF,TGTGCCAGCAAACAGGGGGCCGGGACAGATACGCAGTATTTT
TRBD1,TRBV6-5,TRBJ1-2,CASRQDRDPNYGYTF,TGTGCCAGCAGGCAGGACAGGGACCCTAACTATGGCTACACCTTC
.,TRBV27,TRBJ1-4,CASSLSRVTEKLFF,TGTGCCAGCAGTTTATCAAGGGTAACTGAAAAACTGTTTTTT
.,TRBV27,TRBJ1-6,CASSPQVYNSPLHF,TGTGCCAGCAGTCCACAGGTGTATAATTCACCCCTCCACTTT
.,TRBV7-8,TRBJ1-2,CASSPATGPSYGYTF,TGTGCCAGCAGCCCAGCTACGGGGCCCAGCTATGGCTACACCTTC
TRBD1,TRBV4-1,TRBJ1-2,CASRGTVSFGDGYTF,TGCGCCAGCAGGGGGACAGTCTCTTTCGGGGATGGCTACACCTTC
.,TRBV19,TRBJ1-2,CASHLAGRHSPGGYGYTF,TGTGCCAGTCACCTTGCGGGCAGGCACTCCCCCGGTGGCTATGGCTACACCTTC
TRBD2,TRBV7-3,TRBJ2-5,CASSLNSGTSETQYF,TGTGCCAGCAGCTTAAACTCCGGGACTAGTGAGACCCAGTACTTC
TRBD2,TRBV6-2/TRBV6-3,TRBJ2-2,CASSSSGGATGELFF,TGTGCCAGCAGCTCTAGCGGGGGGGCCACCGGGGAGCTGTTTTTT
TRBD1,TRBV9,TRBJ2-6,CASSPQGTVSGANVLTF,TGTGCCAGCAGCCCCCAGGGGACAGTCTCTGGGGCCAACGTCCTGACTTTC
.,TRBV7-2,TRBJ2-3,CASSHTSLDTQYF,TGTGCCAGCAGCCACACTAGCCTTGATACGCAGTATTTT
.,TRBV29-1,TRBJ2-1,CSVEDLYLLKGGSYNEQFF,TGCAGCGTTGAAGATCTCTACCTCCTAAAGGGCGGCTCCTACAATGAGCAGTTCTTC
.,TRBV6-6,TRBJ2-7,CASSPSPGSLSSYEQYF,TGTGCCAGCAGTCCCAGCCCCGGGTCCTTGTCCTCCTACGAGCAGTACTTC
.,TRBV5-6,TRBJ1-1,CASSLEGEYTEAFF,TGTGCCAGCAGCTTGGAGGGGGAGTACACTGAAGCTTTCTTT